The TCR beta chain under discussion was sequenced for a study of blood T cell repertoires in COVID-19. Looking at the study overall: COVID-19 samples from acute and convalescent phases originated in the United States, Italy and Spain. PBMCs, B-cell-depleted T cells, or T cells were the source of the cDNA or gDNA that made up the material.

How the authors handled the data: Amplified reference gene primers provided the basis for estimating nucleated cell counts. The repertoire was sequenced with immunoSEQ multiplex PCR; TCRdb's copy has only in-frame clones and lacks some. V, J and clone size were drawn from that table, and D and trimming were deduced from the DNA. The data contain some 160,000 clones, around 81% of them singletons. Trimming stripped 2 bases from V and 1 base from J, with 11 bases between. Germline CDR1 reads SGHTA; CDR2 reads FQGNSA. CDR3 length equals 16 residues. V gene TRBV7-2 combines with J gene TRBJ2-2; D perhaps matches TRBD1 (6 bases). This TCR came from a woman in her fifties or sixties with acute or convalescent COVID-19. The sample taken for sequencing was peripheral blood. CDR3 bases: TGTGCCAGCAGCTTATTTGGCAGGGGGAACACCGGGGAGCTGTTTTTT. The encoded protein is CASSLFGRGNTGELFF. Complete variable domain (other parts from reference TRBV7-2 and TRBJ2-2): GAGVSQSPSNKVTEKGKDVELRCDPISGHTALYWYRQSLGQGLEFLIYFQGNSAPDKSGLPSDRFSAERTGGSVSTLTIQRTQQEDSAVYLCASSLFGRGNTGELFFGEGSRLTVL.